The present T cell receptor beta chain was sequenced within a study of beta chain features in type 1 diabetes (dated by TCRdb to the late 2010s). Study-level background: Patients and healthy donors did not differ in mean age, gender distribution, total cell number or subset yield. A total of approximately 110,000,000 sorted cells were examined across all samples, and a strong correlation was observed between cell number per subset and RNA yield. In the study, recently diagnosed type 1 diabetes patients and matched healthy donors were compared on the TCRB repertoires of their sorted circulating CD4+ T cell subsets. Regulatory and stem cell-like memory subsets were obtained from only 8 patients and about 8 healthy donors, while naive and central memory subsets were obtained from all 30 or so donors. Beyond this particular receptor, the publication reports: HLA sub-analyses involved small numbers of individuals, so any influence of HLA type on TCRB rearrangement remained unresolved. In all four CD4+ subsets, TCRB CDR3 length was moderately but significantly shorter in type 1 diabetes patients. Because cDNA was sequenced instead of genomic DNA, activated cells with high expression could be over-represented, although the groups did not differ in activation or CD3 levels. Naive, central memory and regulatory TCRB repertoires appeared more similar among patients than among healthy donors. PCR might favor shorter templates, but patient and control samples were amplified and corrected together, so any skew would affect both groups equally. At VDJ recombination sites, patients with type 1 diabetes made fewer insertions and deleted more nucleotides, a pattern implying thymic rearrangement abnormalities.

V loses 4 bases of germline sequence and J loses 10 bases, and the interval between the two ends is 8 bases. The CDR3 runs 11 residues from the cysteine to the phenylalanine. Only the CDR3 DNA stays, 33 bases, in frame from base 1. The CDR1 and CDR2 encoded by the germline V gene are SGHTA and FQGNSA. Each donor gave one peripheral blood draw, approximately 0.11 L on average, collected into heparinised tubes. A BD FACSAria II was used to sort naive, central memory, regulatory and stem cell-like memory CD4+ T cells with a panel that included CD45RO, CCR7, CD25, CD127, CD95 and CD27. A purity above 95% was achieved for all sorted populations. PBMCs were separated immediately by Lymphoprep density gradient centrifugation and were stained directly, without being cultured. So that batch effects would be minimized, each experiment stained and sorted samples in pairs, pairing one healthy donor with one patient.

The entire isolated RNA was reverse transcribed using the High Capacity cDNA Reverse Transcription Kit, and thus expressed TCRB transcripts were sequenced. Deep immunoSEQ sequencing was performed on naive, central memory and regulatory T cell samples, with an average of around 3.4 million total reads per sample. Sorted cells were lysed in RLT buffer, and RNA was extracted using DNase-treated RNeasy Micro or Mini kits according to cell number. Each cell subset was processed on its own to prevent cross-contamination, while patient and healthy donor samples were processed together. The immunoSEQ multiplex PCR was used to amplify TCRB sequences from cDNA, generating 87-bp fragments that spanned the CDR3 region. The amplicons were sequenced using the Illumina HiSeq platform. The authors' analysis ran thus. Synthetic template baselines were used to correct PCR bias computationally, reads within Hamming distance 2 were collapsed, and singletons that could not be merged were discarded. Reads were aligned against IMGT so that V, D and J genes, CDR3 length and insertions or deletions at six rearrangement sites could be assigned. Within each subset, clonotype counts were normalized to the number of sorted cells before true diversity and Gini coefficients were calculated with the tcR R package. The overlap coefficient, calculated on TCRB nucleotide sequences, was used to quantify repertoire sharing. Out-of-frame TCRB sequences from naive cells were analyzed as a proxy for the pre-selection repertoire. The immuneACCESS repertoire file appears here via TCRdb, limited to in-frame rearrangements. These files lack a portion of the clones; in checked studies, under half of the deficit traces to unresolved V genes, and the cause of the others is not known. For V, J and clone size, that table is used; D and trimming come from the DNA. The sample table records approximately 380,000 clones; about 14% of these occur just once. The ten largest clones capture approximately 0.019% of the sample.

This clone has just a few counts. This clone's antigen is unknown. No clone much larger than this one lies a single base away; base qualities are absent. This TCR was recovered from a woman aged 18-29 years in good health. The sequenced sample was naive CD4+ T cells from blood. The intended sense of this specimen's cell subset or site label: true naive CD4+ T cells. The chain is encoded by TRBV7-2 joined to TRBJ2-1; no D gene is confidently identified. The base sequence is TGTGCCAGCAGCTACAGAGTCGAGCAGTTCTTC. The encoded protein is CASSYRVEQFF.